One and the same sample provided the 23 T cell receptor beta chains below, sequenced in a study of T cells in Graves' hyperthyroidism and ophthalmopathy (dated by TCRdb to 2018 to 2020). Library creation used multiplex PCR. The reads were generated on an Illumina HiSeq 2000. TCR beta CDR3 regions were amplified from RNA transcripts. The TCR CDR3 was subjected to a first round of RT-PCR using the HTBI primer set and the Qiagen OneStep RT-PCR kit. TCRdb trimmed public reads at Q25 via fastp, called clones via MiXCR and kept in-frame beta chains. Each entry is one CDR3 protein sequence, shown with its most common DNA and genes. In all, the sample holds around 660,000 distinct CDR3 sequences, and 45% of those were seen once. 7% to 7.5% of the sample rests with the top ten. The sample consisted of peripheral blood or thyroid tissue (not recorded which). The source is an adult man with Graves' disease, either hyperthyroidism or ophthalmopathy (not recorded which).

Of note for this clonotype: Germline is not matched at one junction end, which may reflect a read error. V usage is TRBV5-1 and J usage is TRBJ2-7, with D tentatively TRBD2 (6 bases). There are 14 residues in the CDR3. Germline V gene sequence: CDR1 SGHRS, CDR2 YFSETQ. For the CDR3, the DNA is TGTGCCAGCAGTGAGAGCGGGCGAGCCGGGGAGCAGTACTTC. Residues: CASSESGRAGEQYF.

This clonotype was seen a few times. The chain joins TRBV7-9 to TRBJ1-5; D unclear. The V end lost 4 bases, the J end lost 3 bases, and 10 bases lay between the germline ends. Germline V gene sequence: CDR1 SEHNR, CDR2 FQNEAQ (reference sequence). The length of the CDR3 is 14 residues. CDR3 amino acids: CASSYDGFNQPQHF. The DNA for the CDR3 is TGTGCCAGCAGCTACGACGGTTTCAATCAGCCCCAGCATTTT.

The V gene is TRBV9, the J gene TRBJ1-4; 7 bases fit TRBD1. Germline CDR1 and CDR2: SGDLS and YYNGEE. V dropped 6 bases and J dropped 11; count of bases not matched to a gene: 10. The CDR3 has 13 residues. The CDR3, as DNA: TGTGCCAGCATCGGAGTAGGGGGCGGGAAACTGTTTTTT. It yields the protein CASIGVGGGKLFF.

This clonotype was detected ten times or more. V is TRBV10-3 and J is TRBJ1-2; maybe TRBD1 (5 bases). The CDR3 contains 14 residues. The V end lost 2 bases, the J end lost 3 bases, and 10 bases lay between the germline ends. CDR1 is ENHRY, CDR2 SYGVKD, per germline. CDR3 nucleotide sequence: TGTGCCATCAGTGAGGGGGACTTTCACTATGGCTACACCTTC. This encodes CAISEGDFHYGYTF.

At least ten counts were recorded for this clonotype. This chain joins TRBV7-8 and TRBJ1-2; D remains unclear. Germline-derived CDR1 and CDR2 are SGHVS and FQNEAQ. V was clipped by 4 bases and J by 5 bases, with 17 bases between them. The CDR3 length is 15 residues. CDR3 bases: TGTGCCAGCAGCTCTAGTAGGGTAAACCTGTATGGCTACACCTTC. Its protein is CASSSSRVNLYGYTF. Using reference TRBV7-8 and TRBJ1-2 for the parts outside the CDR3, the full variable domain is GAGVSQSPRYKVAKRGQDVALRCDPISGHVSLFWYQQALGQGPEFLTYFQNEAQLDKSGLPSDRFFAERPEGSVSTLKIQRTQQEDSAVYLCASSSSRVNLYGYTFGSGTRLTVV.

This clonotype was observed at least ten times. This chain uses TRBV5-1 with TRBJ2-6; D is undetermined. Trimming took 0 bases from V and 0 from J, leaving 10 bases between them. The CDR3 loop spans 17 amino acids. Germline CDR1 SGHRS, CDR2 YFSETQ. CDR3 DNA: TGCGCCAGCAGCTTGGTCCAGGCCCTCTCTGGGGCCAACGTCCTGACTTTC. Its protein product is CASSLVQALSGANVLTF.

The chain has TRBV7-8 and TRBJ2-5; weak D call: TRBD2 (6 bases). The CDR3 extends over 15 amino acids. Trimming shortened V by 5 bases and J by 3 bases, and 16 bases separated the two germline ends. The germline CDR1 and CDR2 sequences are SGHVS and FQNEAQ. CDR3 amino acids: CASSHFGIAEETQYF. The CDR3 DNA follows: TGTGCCAGCAGCCACTTCGGAATAGCGGAAGAGACCCAGTACTTC.

The V gene is TRBV10-2, the J gene TRBJ1-6, with D perhaps matching TRBD1 (5 bases). CDR1 and CDR2 (germline): WSHSY, SAAADI. Trimming took 2 bases from V and 8 from J, leaving 13 bases between them. CDR3 length: 15 residues. The chain's CDR3 is CASSETAGLHSPLHF. The CDR3 DNA reads TGCGCCAGCAGTGAGACAGCGGGACTACATTCACCCCTCCACTTT.

This clonotype was detected ten times or more. This chain links TRBV20-1 with TRBJ2-5, with D possibly TRBD2 on 6 matching bases. This CDR3 is 13 amino acids long. CDR1 DFQATT and CDR2 SNEGSKA come from the germline V gene (reference sequence). V was clipped by 6 bases and J by 5 bases, with 16 bases between them. CDR3: CSAIGTAWETQYF. CDR3 bases: TGCAGTGCCATCGGGACTGCGTGGGAGACCCAGTACTTC.

This clonotype appeared a few times. This chain joins TRBV6-5 and TRBJ2-7; D possibly corresponds to TRBD1 (5 bases). The CDR3 is 13 residues long. The V gene's germline CDR1 is MNHEY and CDR2 SVGAGI. With 7 bases removed from V and 4 bases from J, the gap between germline ends came to 14 bases. CDR3: CASTDPGRYEQYF. The CDR3, as DNA: TGTGCCAGCACCGATCCAGGGCGATACGAGCAGTACTTC.

The V call is TRBV7-3, the J call TRBJ2-2; TRBD1 matches at 11 bases. Germline assignment: CDR1 SGHTA and CDR2 FQGTGA. Trimming cost V 2 bases and J 6 bases; bases outside gene matches: 5. The CDR3 length is 16 residues. The DNA of the CDR3 is TGTGCCAGCAGCTTAGGAGGACAGGGGGCGGCCGGGGAGCTGTTTTTT. Residues: CASSLGGQGAAGELFF.

At least ten counts were recorded for this clonotype. The chain has TRBV5-5 and TRBJ2-5, with D unclear. Trimming removed 5 bases at V and 2 bases at J, with 13 bases between. CDR1 SGHKS and CDR2 YYEKEE come from the germline V gene (reference sequence). The CDR3 is 14 residues long. The CDR3 sequence: CASSAPQEQETQYF. As DNA, the CDR3 is TGTGCCAGCAGTGCACCGCAAGAACAAGAGACCCAGTACTTC.

This clonotype was observed many times. V usage is TRBV9 and J usage is TRBJ1-2; weak D call: TRBD1 (6 bases). Germline V lookup: CDR1 SGDLS, CDR2 YYNGEE. CDR3 length: 13 residues. The V gene lost 0 bases and the J gene lost 4 bases, with 7 bases spanning the gap. CDR3 sequence: CASSVVTGYGYTF. The CDR3 DNA reads TGTGCCAGCAGCGTAGTGACAGGCTATGGCTACACCTTC. The full variable domain, its missing parts supplied by reference TRBV9 and TRBJ1-2, is DSGVTQTPKHLITATGQRVTLRCSPRSGDLSVYWYQQSLDQGLQFLIQYYNGEERAKGNILERFSAQQFPDLHSELNLSSLELGDSALYFCASSVVTGYGYTFGSGTRLTVV.

V and J are TRBV24-1 and TRBJ2-7, with 8 positions matching TRBD1. The CDR3 has 13 amino acids. CDR1 is KGHDR and CDR2 is SFDVKD in the germline V gene. Trimming removed 5 bases from V and 5 bases from J; junction bases left unmatched: 4. This chain's CDR3 is CATSGQGSDEQYF. DNA for the CDR3: TGTGCCACCAGTGGACAGGGGAGCGACGAGCAGTACTTC.

This clonotype was seen at least ten times. V gene TRBV15 combines with J gene TRBJ2-7, with D unclear. V was clipped by 0 bases and J by 5 bases, with 11 bases between them. This CDR3 has 14 residues. CDR1 is LNHNV and CDR2 is YYDKDF in the germline V gene (reference sequence). The CDR3 DNA follows: TGTGCCACCAGCAGAGACTTTACGGTCGACGAGCAGTACTTC. It codes for CATSRDFTVDEQYF. Drawing the rest from reference TRBV15 and TRBJ2-7, the complete variable domain is DAMVIQNPRYQVTQFGKPVTLSCSQTLNHNVMYWYQQKSSQAPKLLFHYYDKDFNNEADTPDNFQSRRPNTSFCFLDIRSPGLGDTAMYLCATSRDFTVDEQYFGPGTRLTVT.

V usage is TRBV3-1 and J usage is TRBJ1-5, with 8 nucleotides matching TRBD1. V lost 3 bases and J lost 2; bases outside the gene matches: 6. The CDR3 extends over 16 amino acids. Germline V CDR1 and CDR2: LGHDT, YNNKEL (reference sequence). DNA for the CDR3: TGTGCCAGCAGCCATTTCGGACAGGGAGGCAATCAGCCCCAGCATTTT. Protein sequence: CASSHFGQGGNQPQHF.

At least ten counts were recorded for this clonotype. At one of its ends the junction is not consistent with the germline gene, which may arise from a read error. V gene TRBV20-1 combines with J gene TRBJ2-7; D unclear. The CDR3 loop spans 13 amino acids. The germline V gene has CDR1 DFQATT and CDR2 SNEGSKA (reference sequence). The CDR3 reads CSVRSGHNYEQYF. The CDR3 DNA is TGCAGTGTTAGATCGGGCCACAATTACGAGCAGTACTTC.

This clonotype turned up a few times. The J gene is TRBJ1-4, the V gene TRBV19; D unclear. Looked up from germline, CDR1 is LNHDA and CDR2 is SQIVND (reference sequence). Trimming left V 5 bases short and J 0 bases short, with 10 bases between. The CDR3 consists of 15 residues. Here the CDR3 DNA reads TGTGCCAGTAGTTTCGGGCCCCCAACTAATGAAAAACTGTTTTTT. Translation: CASSFGPPTNEKLFF. Full variable domain (remainder filled in from reference TRBV19 and TRBJ1-4): DGGITQSPKYLFRKEGQNVTLSCEQNLNHDAMYWYRQDPGQGLRLIYYSQIVNDFQKGDIAEGYSVSREKKESFPLTVTSAQKNPTAFYLCASSFGPPTNEKLFFGSGTQLSVL.

The rearrangement joins TRBV7-8 to TRBJ2-2; TRBD2 aligns across 8 bases. Per the germline V gene, CDR1 is SGHVS and CDR2 is FQNEAQ. V shed 6 bases, J shed 6 bases, and the junction held 12 bases outside the gene matches. This CDR3 is built from 16 residues. The CDR3 DNA is TGTGCCAGCAGTTTATCCGGGGGGGGCATCGCCGGGGAGCTGTTTTTT. It encodes CASSLSGGGIAGELFF. Full variable domain (remainder filled in from reference TRBV7-8 and TRBJ2-2): GAGVSQSPRYKVAKRGQDVALRCDPISGHVSLFWYQQALGQGPEFLTYFQNEAQLDKSGLPSDRFFAERPEGSVSTLKIQRTQQEDSAVYLCASSLSGGGIAGELFFGEGSRLTVL.

The rearrangement joins TRBV2 to TRBJ2-3, with unresolved D. Germline CDR1 and CDR2: SNHLY and FYNNEI. The CDR3 consists of 12 residues. V lost 7 bases, J lost 1 base, and 6 bases lay in between. CDR3 coding DNA: TGTGCCAGCAAAGGAGGCACAGATACGCAGTATTTT. Its translation: CASKGGTDTQYF.

The chain joins TRBV19 to TRBJ2-7; no reliable D call. CDR3 length equals 10 residues. The V end lost 4 bases, the J end lost 8 bases, and 6 bases lay between the germline ends. CDR1 and CDR2 from the germline V gene are LNHDA and SQIVND (reference sequence). The CDR3 region is CASSTGQQYF. The CDR3 nucleotides read TGTGCCAGTAGTACCGGACAGCAGTACTTC.

This clonotype was seen a few times. The chain combines TRBV7-9 with TRBJ1-2; D gene uncertain. The V gene's germline CDR1 is SEHNR and CDR2 FQNEAQ (reference sequence). The CDR3 loop spans 14 amino acids. V was clipped by 3 bases and J by 4 bases, with 12 bases between them. CDR3 in amino acids: CASSFGQAFYGYTF. The CDR3 coding sequence is TGTGCCAGCAGCTTCGGGCAGGCCTTCTATGGCTACACCTTC.

This clonotype was seen repeatedly, ten times or more. The chain has TRBV7-9 and TRBJ1-3; D gene uncertain. The CDR3 contains 12 residues. Germline V CDR1 and CDR2: SEHNR, FQNEAQ (reference sequence). Trimming pared 5 bases from V and 2 bases from J, leaving 4 bases between. The CDR3 is CASSETGNTIYF. The CDR3 DNA sequence: TGTGCCAGCAGCGAGACTGGAAACACCATATATTTT.